The 8 T cell receptor beta chains in this list originate from one sample, sequenced in a study of shared clonotypes between healthy human individuals. TCRdb's copy holds only in-frame clones and misses some; the assay was immunoSEQ multiplex PCR. The table includes 2,500,000 or so clones, approximately 94% detected once. Source material: naive CD4+ T cells from PBMCs. Specified subset: CD45RA+ positively selected. The receptor source for this set is a man aged 18 to 29 in good health. Some clones in this sample may be carry-over from other donors' samples.

The rearrangement links TRBV5-1 to TRBJ1-1, with D maybe TRBD1 (6 bases). Between the trimmed V and J ends, which lost 4 bases and 0 bases, there was a span of 10 bases. The CDR3 is 14 amino acids. The V gene's germline CDR1 is SGHRS and CDR2 YFSETQ. CDR3 amino acids: CASSVDSMNTEAFF. CDR3 DNA: TGCGCCAGCAGCGTGGACAGCATGAACACTGAAGCTTTCTTT.

For this clone: The junction shows a germline mismatch at one end, possibly a read error. The chain joins TRBV9 to TRBJ2-3; D gene uncertain. This CDR3 has 15 amino acids. Germline loops: CDR1 SGDLS, CDR2 YYNGEE. The CDR3 region has the DNA TGTGTCAGCAGCAAAGCCCCGGTCTCCACAGATACGCAGTATTTT. It specifies CVSSKAPVSTDTQYF.

The chain links TRBV10-1 to TRBJ2-2, with D possibly being TRBD1 (5 bases). The germline V gene has CDR1 WNHNN and CDR2 SYGVQD (reference sequence). The V end was cut by 6 bases, the J end by 4 bases, with 9 bases between. This CDR3 region has 13 residues. For the CDR3, the DNA is TGCGCCAGCAGCTTCGACAGCACCGGGGAGCTGTTTTTT. This sequence encodes CASSFDSTGELFF.

This sequence joins TRBV5-8 and TRBJ2-3; no definite D call. The CDR3 has 8 amino acids. The V end lost 9 bases, the J end lost 9 bases, and 5 bases lay between the germline ends. CDR1 and CDR2 (germline): SGHTS, YDEGEE. CDR3 bases: TGTGCCATCAAAACGCAGTATTTT. Translated: CAIKTQYF.

The V call is TRBV7-2, the J call TRBJ2-6, with 9 bases that match TRBD2. The CDR3 runs to 18 residues. With 0 bases clipped from V and 2 bases from J, the junction kept 5 bases outside the gene matches. Germline CDR1 is SGHTA and CDR2 is FQGNSA. The CDR3 DNA sequence: TGTGCCAGCAGCTTAGCTGTCCTAGCGGGAACTGGGGCCAACGTCCTGACTTTC. This sequence encodes CASSLAVLAGTGANVLTF.

This chain joins TRBV5-5 and TRBJ1-5, with D unclear. Trimming took off 0 bases at V and 4 bases at J, with 11 bases between the two ends. The CDR3 totals 15 residues. Germline CDR1 SGHKS, CDR2 YYEKEE (reference sequence). DNA of the CDR3: TGTGCCAGCAGCTTGGCCTTCCTCCGGAATCAGCCCCAGCATTTT. Its protein product is CASSLAFLRNQPQHF.

Concerning this clone: Other nucleotide sequences in the sample specify the same CDR3. The chain carries TRBV5-4 and TRBJ2-3, with 10 bases matching TRBD2. The length of the CDR3 is 15 residues. With V trimmed by 0 bases and J by 4 bases, 2 bases remained unmatched. Germline V gives CDR1 SGHNT, CDR2 YYREEE (reference sequence). In DNA, the CDR3 is TGTGCCAGCAGCTTGGCTGGGACTAGCGCAGATACGCAGTATTTT. This sequence encodes CASSLAGTSADTQYF.

The chain couples TRBV28 to TRBJ2-7, with 8 positions matching TRBD2. The CDR3 runs to 17 residues. Germline trimming cut 4 bases from V and 6 bases from J; bases unmatched to any gene: 17. The germline gives CDR1 MDHEN, CDR2 SYDVKM. The CDR3 DNA follows: TGTGCCAGCAGTTCCCCAACTACTAGCGGAGGAGCGGGCGAGCAGTACTTC. Encoded protein: CASSSPTTSGGAGEQYF.